The 2 T cell receptor beta chains reported below all come from one sample, sequenced in a study of cytotoxic CD8 clonotypes in ibrutinib-treated CLL. Sequencing used immunoSEQ multiplex PCR; TCRdb keeps in-frame clones, though not all of them. The sample records more than 25,000 clones, 76% being singletons. Source: PBMCs, taken after 36 months of ibrutinib treatment. Receptor source: a human donor with chronic lymphocytic leukemia.

This clone was counted between two and nine times. V is TRBV7-6 and J is TRBJ2-5; TRBD2 aligns across 11 bases. Germline CDR1 and CDR2: SGHVS and FNYEAQ. J was trimmed by 5 bases and V by 4 bases; bases with no gene match: 6. This CDR3 has 15 amino acids. The CDR3 coding sequence is TGTGCCAGCAGCTCACGACTAGCGGGGTGGGAGACCCAGTACTTC. It is translated as CASSSRLAGWETQYF. The variable domain in full, with the rest retrieved from reference TRBV7-6 and TRBJ2-5, is GAGVSQSPRYKVTKRGQDVALRCDPISGHVSLYWYRQALGQGPEFLTYFNYEAQQDKSGLPNDRFSAERPEGSISTLTIQRTEQRDSAMYRCASSSRLAGWETQYFGPGTRLLVL.

The V call is TRBV15, the J call TRBJ2-5, with 7 nucleotides matching TRBD1. The germline V gene encodes CDR1 LNHNV and CDR2 YYDKDF (reference sequence). The CDR3 has 16 amino acids. V was pared by 0 bases and J by 6 bases, with 10 bases of the junction left unmatched. CDR3 protein: CATSRDLPTGWKTQYF. DNA of the CDR3: TGTGCCACCAGCAGAGATCTCCCGACAGGGTGGAAGACCCAGTACTTC.